This is a list of T cell receptor beta chains from one sample in a study of CD8 T cells in Susac syndrome. Via MiXCR, TCRdb re-called the immunoSEQ multiplex PCR reads, giving one row per CDR3 protein. The sample consists of under 200,000 distinct CDR3 sequences, about 95% of them appearing once. Sequenced material: CD4+ T cells from PBMCs. Receptors originate from a human donor in good health. Each CDR3 is given with its conserved first and last residue. A D gene is named only where the DNA matches it firmly. Size is stated for part of the rows, as once, few or many counts, or as a class when the clone is expanded.

J gene: TRBJ2-5; V gene: TRBV6-6; D gene: -; clone size: -; CDR3 DNA: TGTGCCAGCAGTTTTGCAGGGCCGCGTGAGACCCAGTACTTC; CDR3 protein: CASSFAGPRETQYF
J gene: TRBJ2-1; V gene: TRBV5-1; D gene: -; clone size: -; CDR3 DNA: TGCGCCAGCAGCCCGGGGACAACCTACAATGAGCAGTTCTTC; CDR3 protein: CASSPGTTYNEQFF
J gene: TRBJ2-2; V gene: TRBV18; D gene: TRBD1; clone size: -; CDR3 DNA: TGTGCCAGCTCACCACCGGGGACAGGGAACACCGGGGAGCTGTTTTTT; CDR3 protein: CASSPPGTGNTGELFF
J gene: TRBJ1-1; V gene: TRBV30; D gene: -; clone size: -; CDR3 DNA: TGTGCCTGGATGGCAGGGAGGAGTACTGAAGCTTTCTTT; CDR3 protein: CAWMAGRSTEAFF
J gene: TRBJ1-1; V gene: TRBV4-3; D gene: -; clone size: -; CDR3 DNA: TGCGCCAGCAGCCACAGAGAGATGGGCACTGAAGCTTTCTTT; CDR3 protein: CASSHREMGTEAFF
J gene: TRBJ2-5; V gene: TRBV20-1; D gene: TRBD2; clone size: once; CDR3 DNA: TGCAGTGCTAGAGACCCCCTCAGGAGCGGGGGGGCCGTTAAGGAGACCCAGTACTTC; CDR3 protein: CSARDPLRSGGAVKETQYF
J gene: TRBJ2-5; V gene: TRBV6-6; D gene: -; clone size: -; CDR3 DNA: TGTGCCAGCACTCTCCGTCAGGGTGAGACCCAGTACTTC; CDR3 protein: CASTLRQGETQYF
J gene: TRBJ2-1; V gene: TRBV4-2; D gene: TRBD2; clone size: once; CDR3 DNA: TGTGCCAGCAGCCAAGAGCTGAGCGGGGGGGCCTACAATGAGCAGTTCTTC; CDR3 protein: CASSQELSGGAYNEQFF
J gene: TRBJ2-1; V gene: TRBV18; D gene: -; clone size: once; CDR3 DNA: TGTGCCAGCTCGCAACGGCCCGGTGGTGAGCAGTTCTTC; CDR3 protein: CASSQRPGGEQFF
J gene: TRBJ2-1; V gene: TRBV3-1; D gene: TRBD2; clone size: -; CDR3 DNA: TGTGCCAGCAGCCATGCAGCGGGGTATGGTGAGCAGTTCTTC; CDR3 protein: CASSHAAGYGEQFF
J gene: TRBJ2-7; V gene: TRBV7-3; D gene: -; clone size: -; CDR3 DNA: TGTGCCAGCAGCTTACAGGGGGGACCTTACGAGCAGTACTTC; CDR3 protein: CASSLQGGPYEQYF
J gene: TRBJ2-5; V gene: TRBV6-5; D gene: -; clone size: -; CDR3 DNA: TGTGCCAGCGGAGGGACGGAAGAGACCCAGTACTTC; CDR3 protein: CASGGTEETQYF
J gene: TRBJ1-1; V gene: TRBV27; D gene: -; clone size: -; CDR3 DNA: TGTGCCAGCAGTTTCTACAGCGACACTGAAGCTTTCTTT; CDR3 protein: CASSFYSDTEAFF
J gene: TRBJ1-2; V gene: TRBV12-3/TRBV12-4; D gene: -; clone size: -; CDR3 DNA: TGTGCCAGCAGTTTAGCGCATAGCCCGGGCTCCTTC; CDR3 protein: CASSLAHSPGSF
J gene: TRBJ1-2; V gene: TRBV3-1; D gene: -; clone size: -; CDR3 DNA: TGTGCCAGCAGCCAAGCACGCTCCTATGGCTACACCTTC; CDR3 protein: CASSQARSYGYTF
J gene: TRBJ1-4; V gene: TRBV4-2; D gene: TRBD1; clone size: -; CDR3 DNA: TGTGCCAGCAGCCAAGATGGGACAGTAAAACTGTTTTTT; CDR3 protein: CASSQDGTVKLFF
J gene: TRBJ2-7; V gene: TRBV27; D gene: -; clone size: once; CDR3 DNA: TGTGCCAGCAGTTTAACCGGGGCAACCTACGAGCAGTACTTC; CDR3 protein: CASSLTGATYEQYF
J gene: TRBJ2-1; V gene: TRBV20-1; D gene: -; clone size: -; CDR3 DNA: TGCAGTGCTAGGGGCACCGACAATGAGCAGTTCTTC; CDR3 protein: CSARGTDNEQFF
J gene: TRBJ2-1; V gene: TRBV30; D gene: TRBD1; clone size: few; CDR3 DNA: TGTGCCTGGGCCGGACAGGGGGCTAATGAGCAGTTCTTC; CDR3 protein: CAWAGQGANEQFF
J gene: TRBJ1-2; V gene: TRBV9; D gene: TRBD1; clone size: -; CDR3 DNA: TGTGCCAGCAGCCGGGACAGGGGGGCGGGCTACACCTTC; CDR3 protein: CASSRDRGAGYTF
J gene: TRBJ2-3; V gene: TRBV4-1; D gene: -; clone size: -; CDR3 DNA: TGCGCCAGCAGCCAAGAGGGGACACGGGGGACCGGGAGACCAGATACGCAGTATTTT; CDR3 protein: CASSQEGTRGTGRPDTQYF
J gene: TRBJ2-7; V gene: TRBV29-1; D gene: TRBD1; clone size: -; CDR3 DNA: TGCAGCGTTGCCCCGGACAGGGGCTTCAACGAGCAGTACTTC; CDR3 protein: CSVAPDRGFNEQYF
J gene: TRBJ2-4; V gene: TRBV4-2; D gene: -; clone size: -; CDR3 DNA: TGTGCCAGCAGCCAAGATCTACAGGGACTAGCCAAAAACATTCAGTACTTC; CDR3 protein: CASSQDLQGLAKNIQYF
J gene: TRBJ2-5; V gene: TRBV27; D gene: -; clone size: few; CDR3 DNA: TGTGCCAGCAGTTTATTGGGGTCAGAGACCCAGTACTTC; CDR3 protein: CASSLLGSETQYF
J gene: TRBJ2-2; V gene: TRBV13; D gene: -; clone size: -; CDR3 DNA: TGTGCCAGCAGAACCACCGGGACCTACACCGGGGAGCTGTTTTTT; CDR3 protein: CASRTTGTYTGELFF
J gene: TRBJ1-2; V gene: TRBV29-1; D gene: TRBD1; clone size: -; CDR3 DNA: TGCAGCGCCGCCGGGACAGGGTATGGCTACACCTTC; CDR3 protein: CSAAGTGYGYTF
J gene: TRBJ1-1; V gene: TRBV15; D gene: -; clone size: -; CDR3 DNA: TGTGCCACCAGCAGACGCAGGGCGGGGAACACTGAAGCTTTCTTT; CDR3 protein: CATSRRRAGNTEAFF
J gene: TRBJ2-7; V gene: TRBV20-1; D gene: -; clone size: -; CDR3 DNA: TGCAGTGCTTCAGGGTTTGTGTCAACCTACGAGCAGTACTTC; CDR3 protein: CSASGFVSTYEQYF